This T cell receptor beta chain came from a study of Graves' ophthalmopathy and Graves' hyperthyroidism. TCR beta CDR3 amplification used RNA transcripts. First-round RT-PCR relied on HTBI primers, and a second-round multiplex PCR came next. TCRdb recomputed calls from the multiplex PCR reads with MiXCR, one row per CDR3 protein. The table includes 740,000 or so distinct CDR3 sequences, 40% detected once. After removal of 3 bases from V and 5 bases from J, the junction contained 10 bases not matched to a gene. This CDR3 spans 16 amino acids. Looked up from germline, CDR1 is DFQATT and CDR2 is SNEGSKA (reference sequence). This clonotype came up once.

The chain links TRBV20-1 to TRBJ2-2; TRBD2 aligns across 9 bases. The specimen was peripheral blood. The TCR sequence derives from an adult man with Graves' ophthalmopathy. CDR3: CSARGPGTSLTGELFF. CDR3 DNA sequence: TGCAGTGCTAGGGGTCCTGGGACTAGCTTAACCGGGGAGCTGTTTTTT.